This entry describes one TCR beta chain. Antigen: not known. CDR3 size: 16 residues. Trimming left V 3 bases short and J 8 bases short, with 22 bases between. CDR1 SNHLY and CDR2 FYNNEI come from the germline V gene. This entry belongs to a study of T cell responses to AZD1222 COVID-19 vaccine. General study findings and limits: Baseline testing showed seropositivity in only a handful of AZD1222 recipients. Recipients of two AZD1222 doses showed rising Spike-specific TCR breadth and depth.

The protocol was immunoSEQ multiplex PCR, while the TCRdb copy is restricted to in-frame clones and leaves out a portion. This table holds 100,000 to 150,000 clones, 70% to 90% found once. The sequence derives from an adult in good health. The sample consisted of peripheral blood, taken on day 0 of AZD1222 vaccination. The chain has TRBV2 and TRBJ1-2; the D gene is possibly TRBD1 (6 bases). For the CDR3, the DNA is TGTGCCAGCAGTGATTTGGGGACAAACTTATGGCGGGGCTACACCTTC. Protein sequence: CASSDLGTNLWRGYTF.